This T cell receptor beta chain emerged from a study of prognosis after radiotherapy for stage I lung cancer. The study's findings and limits: There was no determination made of whether the expanded TCR clones were tumor-specific.

Germline-derived CDR1 and CDR2 are SGHKS and YYEKEE (reference sequence). The ends were cut back, 0 bases at V and 5 bases at J, with 2 bases in the middle. The CDR3 totals 11 residues. This clonotype was seen just once. The antigen remains unidentified. Multiplex PCR in two rounds served to amplify TCR beta CDR3 from genomic DNA. Specific primers for each TRBV and TRBJ gene were what first-round PCR used. Universal primers primed the second round of PCR. TCRdb re-called the multiplex PCR reads with MiXCR, one entry per CDR3 protein. Among around 20,000 distinct CDR3 sequences listed, 35% to 45% were seen once. Peripheral blood, in roughly 6-milliliter volumes, was drawn at each of two time points.

The input for sequencing was PBMCs, taken before or after stereotactic body radiation therapy (not recorded which). The source is a donor aged 50 or older with non-small cell lung cancer. This rearrangement joins TRBV5-5 to TRBJ2-5; no clear D. DNA of the CDR3: TGTGCCAGCAGCTTGGAGGAGACCCAGTACTTC. This sequence encodes CASSLEETQYF.